This TCR beta chain was captured in a study of T-cell reconstitution after alpha-beta-depleted transplantation in children. The ends were cut back, 2 bases at V and 4 bases at J, with 9 bases in the middle. This CDR3 has 13 amino acids. Germline assignment: CDR1 SEHNR and CDR2 FQNEAQ (reference sequence). Whole-study results and caveats: Once a year had passed after transplant, T-cell counts and diversity came mostly from newly produced T cells. Alpha-beta T cells about two months after transplant reportedly derived from several hundred expanded graft clones. Some patients' high day-60 TCRbeta diversity was traced to surviving recipient T cells and thymic progenitors.

This sample's TCRbeta library carried unique molecular identifier barcodes. MiXCR, applied by TCRdb to the PCR reads, yields one record per CDR3 protein. The data contain over 3,000 distinct CDR3 sequences, about an eighth of them singletons. The sample holds many counts of this clonotype. Its antigen remains unknown. The sequence was collected from a patient aged 2 to 10 who had a stem cell transplant for inherited bone marrow failure, so the T cells may come from the graft donor. This material consisted of PBMCs, mostly from graft donor cells, taken 360 days after TCRalphabeta/CD19-depleted stem cell transplant. The chain carries TRBV7-9 and TRBJ2-7; a weak D match, TRBD2 (5 bases). The CDR3 loop is CASSLSSGYEQYF. In DNA, the CDR3 is TGTGCCAGCAGCTTATCGTCGGGGTACGAGCAGTACTTC. The complete variable domain, with remaining parts taken from reference TRBV7-9 and TRBJ2-7, reads DTGVSQNPRHKITKRGQNVTFRCDPISEHNRLYWYRQTLGQGPEFLTYFQNEAQLEKSRLLSDRFSAERPKGSFSTLEIQRTEQGDSAMYLCASSLSSGYEQYFGPGTRLTVT.